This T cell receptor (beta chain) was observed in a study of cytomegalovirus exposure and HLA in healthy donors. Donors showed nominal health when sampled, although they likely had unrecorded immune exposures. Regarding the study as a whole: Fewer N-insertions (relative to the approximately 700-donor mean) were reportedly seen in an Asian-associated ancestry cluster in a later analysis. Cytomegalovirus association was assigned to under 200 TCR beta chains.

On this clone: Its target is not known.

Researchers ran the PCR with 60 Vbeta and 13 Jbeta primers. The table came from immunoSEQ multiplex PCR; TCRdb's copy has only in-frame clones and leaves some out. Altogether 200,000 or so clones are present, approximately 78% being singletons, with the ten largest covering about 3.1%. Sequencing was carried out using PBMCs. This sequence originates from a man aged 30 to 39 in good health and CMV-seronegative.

The CDR3 loop is CASSAALPGEGAKETQYF. Here the CDR3 DNA reads TGTGCCAGCAGCGCCGCCCTTCCCGGTGAGGGGGCTAAAGAGACCCAGTACTTC. V is TRBV9 and J is TRBJ2-5, with 7 bases fitting TRBD1. Germline CDR1 SGDLS, CDR2 YYNGEE. After removal of 3 bases from V and 3 bases from J, the junction contained 17 bases not matched to a gene. The CDR3 contains 18 residues.